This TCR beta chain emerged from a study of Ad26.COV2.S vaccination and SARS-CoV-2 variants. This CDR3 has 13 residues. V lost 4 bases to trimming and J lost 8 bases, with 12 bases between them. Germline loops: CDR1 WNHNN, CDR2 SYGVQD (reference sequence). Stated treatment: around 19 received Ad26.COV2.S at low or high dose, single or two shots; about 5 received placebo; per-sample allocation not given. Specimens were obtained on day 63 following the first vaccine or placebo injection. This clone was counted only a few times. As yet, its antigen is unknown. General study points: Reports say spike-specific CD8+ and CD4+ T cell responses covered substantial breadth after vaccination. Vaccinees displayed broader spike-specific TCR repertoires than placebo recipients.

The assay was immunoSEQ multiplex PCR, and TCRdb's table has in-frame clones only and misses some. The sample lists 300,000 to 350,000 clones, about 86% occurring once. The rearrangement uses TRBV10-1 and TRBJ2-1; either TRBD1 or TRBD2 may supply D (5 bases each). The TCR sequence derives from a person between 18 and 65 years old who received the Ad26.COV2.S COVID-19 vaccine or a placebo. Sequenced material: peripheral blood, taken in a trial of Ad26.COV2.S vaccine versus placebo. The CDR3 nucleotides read TGCGCCAGCAGTGTTCGCAGGGACGATGAGCAGTTCTTC. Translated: CASSVRRDDEQFF.